This note documents a single TCR beta chain sequence. Using immunoSEQ multiplex PCR, the repertoire was profiled, and TCRdb retains in-frame clones only, with some absent. Of about 280,000 clones listed, 90% are singletons. The sample belongs to a study of blood T cell repertoires in COVID-19. Study-wide context: The analysed material was cDNA or gDNA that came from T cells, B-cell-depleted T cells, or PBMCs.

V was cut by 4 bases and J by 6 bases, with 23 bases left in between. The CDR3 extends over 16 amino acids. Germline lookup yields CDR1 SQVTM and CDR2 ANQGSEA. Specimen: PBMCs or T cells enriched from blood (not recorded which). The receptor was derived from a woman aged 25 to 45 with acute COVID-19. The V call is TRBV29-1, the J call TRBJ2-3; D is perhaps TRBD1 (5 bases). The CDR3 DNA is TGCAGCGTTGCTGGGGCAGGAACCCTTTTGTCGGATACGCAGTATTTT. Protein: CSVAGAGTLLSDTQYF.